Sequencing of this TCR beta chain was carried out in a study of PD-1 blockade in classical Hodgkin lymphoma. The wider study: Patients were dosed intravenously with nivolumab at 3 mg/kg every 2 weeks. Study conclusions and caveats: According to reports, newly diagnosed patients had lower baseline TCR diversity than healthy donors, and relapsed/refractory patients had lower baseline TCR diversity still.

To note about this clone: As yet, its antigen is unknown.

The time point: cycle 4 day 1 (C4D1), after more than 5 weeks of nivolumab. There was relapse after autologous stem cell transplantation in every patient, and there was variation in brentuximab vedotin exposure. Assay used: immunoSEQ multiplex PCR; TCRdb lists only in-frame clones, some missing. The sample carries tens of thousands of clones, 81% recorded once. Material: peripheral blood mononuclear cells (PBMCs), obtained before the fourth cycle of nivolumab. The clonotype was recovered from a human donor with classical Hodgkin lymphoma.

CDR3 sequence (DNA): TGTGCCAGCGCTCCCATCAGGACCGGACGCACAGATACGCAGTATTTT. Translating it yields CASAPIRTGRTDTQYF. J is TRBJ2-3 and V is TRBV5-6; D gene unclear. The V gene lost 7 bases and the J gene lost 1 base, with 19 bases spanning the gap. In germline, CDR1 is SGHDT, CDR2 YYEEEE. CDR3 length: 16 amino acids.